A selection of T cell receptor beta chains follows, all from one sample in a study of cytomegalovirus exposure and HLA in healthy donors. Produced via immunoSEQ multiplex PCR; TCRdb's table is partial and in-frame only. This sample has 250,000 or so clones, with under 90% found just once. The specimen sequenced was PBMCs. The receptors were gathered from a human donor in good health. Both conserved end residues are part of each CDR3. The D gene is left open where the match is weak. Size is stated for part of the rows, as once, few or many counts, or as a class when the clone is expanded.

>-|TRBJ2-2|TRBV5-5|few
TGTGCCAGCAGCTACAGGGACACCGGGGAGCTGTTTTTT
CASSYRDTGELFF
>-|TRBJ2-7|TRBV19|-
TGTGCCAGTAGTATAACGCAGGGATACGAGCAGTACTTC
CASSITQGYEQYF
>TRBD1|TRBJ1-2|TRBV27|-
TGTGCCAGCAGTTTATCTCCCAGGGGGAACTATGGCTACACCTTC
CASSLSPRGNYGYTF
>TRBD2|TRBJ2-5|TRBV5-1|-
TGCGCCAGCAGCCCAGGACTAGCGGGAGGGCTGGAGGAGACCCAGTACTTC
CASSPGLAGGLEETQYF
>TRBD2|TRBJ2-1|TRBV5-1|once
TGCGCCAGCAGCCCCGGGACTAGCGGGTACAATGAGCAGTTCTTC
CASSPGTSGYNEQFF
>TRBD1|TRBJ2-3|TRBV5-1|-
TGCGCCAGCAGCTTGGTGGGACAGGGGGGAACAGATACGCAGTATTTT
CASSLVGQGGTDTQYF
>TRBD2|TRBJ2-3|TRBV19|-
TGTGCCAGTATCGGACTAGCGGGGGGCTCAGATACGCAGTATTTT
CASIGLAGGSDTQYF
>TRBD1|TRBJ2-7|TRBV19|-
TGTGCCAGTAGTCGACAGACAGGGAGCTACGAGCAGTACTTC
CASSRQTGSYEQYF
>-|TRBJ2-2|TRBV25-1|-
TGTGCCAGCAGTTATGGAGGGAGTGGTACCGGGGAGCTGTTTTTT
CASSYGGSGTGELFF
>TRBD1|TRBJ2-3|TRBV18|-
TGTGCCAGCTCACCACCTGGCAGGACAGGCATCGGGGATACGCAGTATTTT
CASSPPGRTGIGDTQYF
>TRBD1|TRBJ2-5|TRBV10-3|-
TGTGCCATCAGTGAGGGACAGGTGTACAGAGAGACCCAGTACTTC
CAISEGQVYRETQYF
>TRBD2|TRBJ2-2|TRBV28|-
TGTGCCAGCAGTCACGGGACTTTGCGGGAGTTTATCGGGGAGCTGTTTTTT
CASSHGTLREFIGELFF
>TRBD1|TRBJ2-2|TRBV6-5|few
TGTGCCAGCAGTGGGACAGGGGGAATTCCCGGGGAGCTGTTTTTT
CASSGTGGIPGELFF
>-|TRBJ2-2|TRBV4-1|-
TGCGCCAGCAGCCGATACCCGGACACCGGGGAGCTGTTTTTT
CASSRYPDTGELFF
>-|TRBJ1-1|TRBV6-5|few
TGTGCCAGCAGTTACTCGAGGGCAAGAACCGAAGCTTTCTTT
CASSYSRARTEAFF
>TRBD2|TRBJ2-5|TRBV19|-
TGTGCCTGCGGGAGGGCCCGGGAGACCCAGTACTTC
CACGRARETQYF
>-|TRBJ1-1|TRBV6-1|few
TGTGCCAGCAGTGAAGCGGGGGGGAACACTGAAGCTTTCTTT
CASSEAGGNTEAFF
>TRBD2|TRBJ2-2|TRBV4-2|-
TGTGCCAGCAGCCAAGATCCGGGGGGCACCGGGGAGCTGTTTTTT
CASSQDPGGTGELFF
>-|TRBJ2-5|TRBV7-2|-
TGTGCCAGCAGCTTATCGTACGGGCAAGAGACCCAGTACTTC
CASSLSYGQETQYF
>TRBD2|TRBJ2-1|TRBV28|-
TGTGCCAGCAGTTTAAGACTAGCGGGCAGATACAATGAGCAGTTCTTC
CASSLRLAGRYNEQFF
>-|TRBJ1-4|TRBV27|-
TGTGCCAGCACTTCGACCCCAGGGTTGGGCAATGAAAAACTGTTTTTT
CASTSTPGLGNEKLFF
>-|TRBJ2-1|TRBV7-3|-
TGTGCCAGCAGCTTAGATACTTACAATGAGCAGTTCTTC
CASSLDTYNEQFF
>-|TRBJ2-7|TRBV21-1|-
TGTGCCAGCAGCAAAGAACTAGCGGGAGAGTACGAGCAGTACTTC
CASSKELAGEYEQYF
>-|TRBJ2-7|TRBV9|-
TGTGCCAGCAGCGTAGGGACTTCGGGCTACGAGCAGTACTTC
CASSVGTSGYEQYF
>TRBD2|TRBJ2-6|TRBV28|-
TGTGCCAGCAACCTACCCGGGGGGTCTGGGGCCAACGTCCTGACTTTC
CASNLPGGSGANVLTF
>-|TRBJ2-7|TRBV7-9|-
TGTGCCAGCAGCTTAGTAGGACAGAACTCCTACGAGCAGTACTTC
CASSLVGQNSYEQYF
>TRBD1|TRBJ2-7|TRBV29-1|-
TGCAGCGTCAACAGGGGTTACAGCTCCTACGAGCAGTACTTC
CSVNRGYSSYEQYF
>-|TRBJ1-2|TRBV6-6|-
TGTGCCAGCAGTTACGGTCCGGGGGGGGCAGGCTACACCTTC
CASSYGPGGAGYTF
>TRBD1|TRBJ1-3|TRBV7-2|-
TGTGCCAGCAGCTCACAGGGGGGGCCGTCTGGAAACACCATATATTTT
CASSSQGGPSGNTIYF
>-|TRBJ2-1|TRBV6-1|-
TGTGCCAGCAGTGAATTCCCAGGAGGGGATCCGGATTGGAACAATGAGCAGTTCTTC
CASSEFPGGDPDWNNEQFF
>TRBD2|TRBJ2-1|TRBV5-8|few
TGTGCCAGCAGCTTGACTAGGGGAGGGCCTTACAATGAGCAGTTCTTC
CASSLTRGGPYNEQFF
>-|TRBJ2-3|TRBV5-1|-
TGCGCCAGCAGCTTGGCAGGACAGAGGTTCACAGATACGCAGTATTTT
CASSLAGQRFTDTQYF
>TRBD1|TRBJ2-3|TRBV6-6|-
TGTGCCAGCAGTTATATCGCTCGGACAGGTTCAGATACGCAGTATTTT
CASSYIARTGSDTQYF
>-|TRBJ2-3|TRBV7-2|-
TGTGCCAGCAGCGCGCGGACTGCAGATACGCAGTATTTT
CASSARTADTQYF
>-|TRBJ2-5|TRBV5-4|-
TGTGCCAGCAGCTTGAGCCAGGGGAGAGAAGAGACCCAGTACTTC
CASSLSQGREETQYF
>-|TRBJ2-1|TRBV6-6|-
TGTGCCAGCAGTTACTCGCCGAGCTCCTACAATGAGCAGTTCTTC
CASSYSPSSYNEQFF
>TRBD2|TRBJ2-3|TRBV29-1|-
TGCAGCGTCCCCCAGCCAGGGACTAGCCATGGGGATACGCAGTATTTT
CSVPQPGTSHGDTQYF
>TRBD2|TRBJ2-1|TRBV5-1|-
TGCGCCAGCACCGGGACTAGCTTTGAGCAGTTCTTC
CASTGTSFEQFF
>TRBD1|TRBJ1-5|TRBV28|once
TGTGCCAGCAGTCCCACTCAGGGGGCAGGTCAGCCCCAGCATTTT
CASSPTQGAGQPQHF
>TRBD1|TRBJ1-5|TRBV5-6|few
TGTGCCAGCAGCTTTTCAGGGGGCTTTGGCAATCAGCCCCAGCATTTT
CASSFSGGFGNQPQHF
>-|TRBJ1-1|TRBV10-2|few
TGCGCCAGCAGTGATACAGGGAGTGGCACTGAAGCTTTCTTT
CASSDTGSGTEAFF
>TRBD1|TRBJ2-1|TRBV18|-
TGTGCCAGCTCAACCGGGACAGAGCCGATCTACAATGAGCAGTTCTTC
CASSTGTEPIYNEQFF
>TRBD2|TRBJ2-1|TRBV6-5|-
TGTGCCAGCAGTTACTCGGCGCTAGCGGACAATGAGCAGTTCTTC
CASSYSALADNEQFF
>TRBD2|TRBJ2-3|TRBV28|-
TGTGCCAGCAGCAGCTGGACTAGCGGCACAGATACGCAGTATTTT
CASSSWTSGTDTQYF
>TRBD1|TRBJ1-2|TRBV19|-
TGTGCCAGTAGTATAGGGGGACAGGGGTCCTATGGCTACACCTTC
CASSIGGQGSYGYTF
>-|TRBJ2-3|TRBV29-1|once
TGCAGCGTTGTACAGCGGGGCACAGATACGCAGTATTTT
CSVVQRGTDTQYF
>-|TRBJ2-7|TRBV25-1|once
TGTGCCAGCAGTGAATACGACAGCTCCTACGAGCAGTACTTC
CASSEYDSSYEQYF
>TRBD1|TRBJ2-5|TRBV2|-
TGTGCCAGCGGGACAGGGGGCGCGGTCGAGACCCAGTACTTC
CASGTGGAVETQYF
>-|TRBJ1-2|TRBV7-8|once
TGTGCCAGCAGCTTATTCCAGGATCATGGCTACACCTTC
CASSLFQDHGYTF
>TRBD1|TRBJ1-1|TRBV29-1|few
TGCAGCGTCGAGGGACAGGGGAACACTGAAGCTTTCTTT
CSVEGQGNTEAFF
>-|TRBJ2-4|TRBV7-8|-
TGTGCCAGCAGCCCTCAAGGAGGGCCTGACATTCAGTACTTC
CASSPQGGPDIQYF
>-|TRBJ2-7|TRBV29-1|-
TGCAGCGCTAGGACTTCCTCCTACGAGCAGTACTTC
CSARTSSYEQYF
>-|TRBJ1-4|TRBV6-6|-
TGTGCCAGCAGTTACTCGATGCGGGGTAATGAAAAACTGTTTTTT
CASSYSMRGNEKLFF
>TRBD2|TRBJ2-1|TRBV27|-
TGTGCCAGCAGACTAGCGGGAGAGGGTGAGCAGTTCTTC
CASRLAGEGEQFF